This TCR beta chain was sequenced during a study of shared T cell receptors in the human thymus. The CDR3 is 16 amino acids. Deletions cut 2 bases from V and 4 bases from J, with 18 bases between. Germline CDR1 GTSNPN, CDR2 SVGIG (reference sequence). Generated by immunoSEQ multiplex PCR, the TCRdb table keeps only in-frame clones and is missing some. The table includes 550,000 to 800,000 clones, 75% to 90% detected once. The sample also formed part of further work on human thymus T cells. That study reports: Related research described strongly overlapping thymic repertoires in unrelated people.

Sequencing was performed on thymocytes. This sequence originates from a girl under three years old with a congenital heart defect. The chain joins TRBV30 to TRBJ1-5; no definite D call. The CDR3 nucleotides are TGTGCCTGGAGTTATAACGAGAGACTTTATAATCAGCCCCAGCATTTT. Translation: CAWSYNERLYNQPQHF.